Below, one T cell receptor beta chain is given with its context. Its antigen is as yet unknown. Regarding time point: persistent/refractory GD, antithyroid drugs over 5 years with positive TRAb. RNA isolated from PBMCs was used to make the TCR library. These data belong to a study of regulatory T cells in long-lasting Graves disease. Findings and limits, study-wide: Persistent Graves' patients showed less TCR diversity than newly diagnosed ones.

Building the TCR beta libraries relied on iRepertoire HTBI primers, and CDR3 regions underwent Arm-PCR. TCRdb re-called the multiplex PCR reads with MiXCR, one entry per CDR3 protein. The table shows 700,000 or so distinct CDR3 sequences, with 25% to 35% occurring only once. The CDR3 is 13 residues long. The ends lost 7 bases at V and 5 bases at J; junction bases unmatched: 10. The germline gives CDR1 SQVTM, CDR2 ANQGSEA. The source is a female donor with Graves disease. The sequences come from peripheral blood mononuclear cells (PBMCs), collected when the disease was refractory, from a patient treated with antithyroid drugs. The chain recombines TRBV29-1 with TRBJ1-1; 7 nucleotides line up with TRBD1. CDR3 residues: CSASSGGLTEAFF. CDR3 nucleotide sequence: TGCAGCGCCTCATCAGGGGGGTTGACTGAAGCTTTCTTT.